Sequencing of this T cell receptor (beta chain) was carried out in a study of read filtering for tumor transcriptome and immune sequencing. V lost 3 bases to trimming and J lost 0 bases, with 8 bases between them. The germline gives CDR1 SQVTM, CDR2 ANQGSEA. The CDR3 extends over 13 amino acids. This clonotype showed up many times. The library was built from about 370 ng RNA with molecular barcoded adaptors for alpha/delta and beta/gamma chains. TCRdb reprocessed the reads with MiXCR, giving one entry per CDR3 protein. Among about 93,000 distinct CDR3 sequences listed, roughly 21% were seen once. The V gene is TRBV29-1, the J gene TRBJ1-1; D call uncertain. Sequencing was done on a sample of a population of CD138-negative cells sorted from bone marrow. This TCR was recovered from a donor over 35 with multiple myeloma. CDR3 in DNA: TGCAGCGTTGAGGAGGGATTGAACACTGAAGCTTTCTTT. The encoded protein is CSVEEGLNTEAFF.